This T cell receptor (beta chain) was identified in a study of blood T cell repertoires in COVID-19. The CDR3 consists of 15 residues. V trimming: 4 bases; J trimming: 7 bases; junction bases outside the gene matches: 10. The germline CDR1 and CDR2 sequences are MNHEY and SVGAGI. TCRdb's copy holds only in-frame clones and misses some; the assay was immunoSEQ multiplex PCR. The sample holds about 270,000 clones, around four fifths seen once. In its sample, this clone was seen a few times. Sequencing used peripheral blood. The chain is built from TRBV6-5 and TRBJ2-1; TRBD2 agrees at 7 bases. The TCR originated in a woman aged 45 to 65 who had recovered from COVID-19. The CDR3 here is CASSSEPGLLNEQFF. The CDR3 DNA is TGTGCCAGCAGTTCCGAACCGGGACTACTAAATGAGCAGTTCTTC.